This record looks at one T cell receptor (beta chain) sequence and its context. What it binds is unknown. This specimen belongs to a study of T cells in Graves' hyperthyroidism and ophthalmopathy. Findings and limits, study-wide: Most thyroid-expanded clonotypes above 0.001 were also found in blood.

Trimming shortened V by 1 base and J by 5 bases, and 23 bases separated the two germline ends. The CDR3 extends over 18 amino acids. Looked up from germline, CDR1 is SGHVS and CDR2 is FQNEAQ. The PBMCs had their origin in 8.5 to 10 ml of fresh peripheral blood. RNA transcripts were the template for amplifying TCR beta CDR3 regions. In the first-round RT-PCR of the TCR CDR3, the HTBI primer set was used. TCRdb passed the multiplex PCR reads through MiXCR, listing each CDR3 protein once. The sample lists around 420,000 distinct CDR3 sequences, 15% to 18% seen once, with 11% to 15% in the top ten. Sequencing was carried out using blood. This chain uses TRBV7-8 with TRBJ2-5, with a tentative D call TRBD2 (7 bases). The source of this sequence is a woman aged 18-29 years with Graves' hyperthyroidism. This CDR3 is CASSLVRGGRSLRETQYF. The CDR3 region has the DNA TGTGCCAGCAGCTTAGTAAGGGGGGGACGGTCCTTGCGGGAGACCCAGTACTTC.